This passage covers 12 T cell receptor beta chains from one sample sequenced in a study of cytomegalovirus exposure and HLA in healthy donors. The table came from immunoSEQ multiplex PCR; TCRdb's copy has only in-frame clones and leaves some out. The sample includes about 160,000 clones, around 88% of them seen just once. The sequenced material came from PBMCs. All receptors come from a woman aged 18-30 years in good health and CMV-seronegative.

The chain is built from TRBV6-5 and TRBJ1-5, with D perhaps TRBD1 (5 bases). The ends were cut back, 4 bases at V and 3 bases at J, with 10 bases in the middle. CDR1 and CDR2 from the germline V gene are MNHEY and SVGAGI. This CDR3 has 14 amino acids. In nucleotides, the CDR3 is TGTGCCAGCAGTTCGGGACTTTCCAATCAGCCCCAGCATTTT. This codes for CASSSGLSNQPQHF.

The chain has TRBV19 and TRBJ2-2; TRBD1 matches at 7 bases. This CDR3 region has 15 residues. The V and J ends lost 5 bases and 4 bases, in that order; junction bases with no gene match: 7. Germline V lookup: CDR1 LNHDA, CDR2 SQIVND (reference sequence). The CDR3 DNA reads TGTGCCAGTAGTTACCGGGACAGATTCACCGGGGAGCTGTTTTTT. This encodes CASSYRDRFTGELFF.

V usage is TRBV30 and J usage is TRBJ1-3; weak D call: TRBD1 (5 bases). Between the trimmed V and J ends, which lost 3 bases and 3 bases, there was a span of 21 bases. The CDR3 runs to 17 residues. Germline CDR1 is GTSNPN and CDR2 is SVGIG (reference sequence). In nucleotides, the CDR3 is TGTGCCTGGAGAGATATCCCCGGGACTAACTTTGGAAACACCATATATTTT. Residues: CAWRDIPGTNFGNTIYF.

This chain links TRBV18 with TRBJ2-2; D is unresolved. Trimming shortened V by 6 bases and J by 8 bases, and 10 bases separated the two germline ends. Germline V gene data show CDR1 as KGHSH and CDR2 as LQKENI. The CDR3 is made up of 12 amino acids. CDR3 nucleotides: TGTGCCAGCTCCCCCCTCTTTGGGGAGCTGTTTTTT. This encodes CASSPLFGELFF.

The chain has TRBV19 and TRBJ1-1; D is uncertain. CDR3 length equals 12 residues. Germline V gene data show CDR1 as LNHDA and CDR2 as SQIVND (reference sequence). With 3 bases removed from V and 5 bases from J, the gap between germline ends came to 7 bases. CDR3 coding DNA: TGTGCCAGTAGTATGGGAGGGACTGAAGCTTTCTTT. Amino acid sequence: CASSMGGTEAFF.

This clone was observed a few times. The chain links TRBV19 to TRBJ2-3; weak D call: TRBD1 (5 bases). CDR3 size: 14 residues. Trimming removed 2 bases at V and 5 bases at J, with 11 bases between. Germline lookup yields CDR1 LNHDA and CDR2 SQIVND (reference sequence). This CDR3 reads CASSIRGSQDTQYF. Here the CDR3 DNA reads TGTGCCAGTAGTATAAGGGGTTCTCAAGATACGCAGTATTTT.

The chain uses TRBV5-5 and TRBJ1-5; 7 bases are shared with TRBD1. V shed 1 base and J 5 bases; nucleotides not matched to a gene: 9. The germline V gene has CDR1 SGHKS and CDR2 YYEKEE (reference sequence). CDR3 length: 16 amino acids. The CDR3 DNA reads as TGTGCCAGCAGCTTGAATGCCTGGACAGGAGATCAGCCCCAGCATTTT. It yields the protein CASSLNAWTGDQPQHF.

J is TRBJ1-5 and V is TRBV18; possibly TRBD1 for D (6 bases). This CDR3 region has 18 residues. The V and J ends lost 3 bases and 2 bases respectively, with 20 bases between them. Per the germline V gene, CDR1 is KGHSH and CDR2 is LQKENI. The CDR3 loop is CASSPDSSLGPGNQPQHF. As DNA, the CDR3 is TGTGCCAGCTCACCGGACAGTTCGCTGGGACCCGGCAATCAGCCCCAGCATTTT.

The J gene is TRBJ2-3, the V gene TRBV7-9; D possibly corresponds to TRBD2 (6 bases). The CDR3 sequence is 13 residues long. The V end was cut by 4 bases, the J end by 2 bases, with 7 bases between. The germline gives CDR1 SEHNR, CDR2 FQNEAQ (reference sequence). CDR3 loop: CASSSDYTDTQYF. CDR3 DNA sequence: TGTGCCAGCAGCTCGGACTACACAGATACGCAGTATTTT.

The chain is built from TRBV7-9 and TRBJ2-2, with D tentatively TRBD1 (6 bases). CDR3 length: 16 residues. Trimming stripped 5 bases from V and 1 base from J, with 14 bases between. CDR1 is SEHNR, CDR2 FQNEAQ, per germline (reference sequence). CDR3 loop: CASSANRALNTGELFF. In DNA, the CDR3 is TGTGCCAGCAGCGCAAACAGGGCCTTGAACACCGGGGAGCTGTTTTTT.

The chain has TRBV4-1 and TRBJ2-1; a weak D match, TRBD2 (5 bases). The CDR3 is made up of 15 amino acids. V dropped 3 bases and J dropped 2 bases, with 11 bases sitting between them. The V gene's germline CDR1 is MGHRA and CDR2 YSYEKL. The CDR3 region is CASSHSGETYNEQFF. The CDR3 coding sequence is TGCGCCAGCAGCCACAGCGGCGAGACCTACAATGAGCAGTTCTTC.

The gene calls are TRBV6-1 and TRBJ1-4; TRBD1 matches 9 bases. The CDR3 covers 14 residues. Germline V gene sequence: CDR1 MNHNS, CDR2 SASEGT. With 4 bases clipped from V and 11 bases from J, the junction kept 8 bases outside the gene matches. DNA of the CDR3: TGTGCCAGCAGTGCCGGGACAGGGAACTCCAAACTGTTTTTT. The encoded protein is CASSAGTGNSKLFF.